This T cell receptor beta chain was retrieved from a study of Ad26.COV2.S vaccination and SARS-CoV-2 variants. Treatment: around 19 received Ad26.COV2.S at low or high dose, single or two shots; about 5 received placebo; per-sample allocation not given. Sampling took place 63 days after the first vaccine or placebo injection. Boston supplied an adult donor aged 18-55 years. In its sample, this clone was seen once. Using immunoSEQ multiplex PCR, the repertoire was profiled, and TCRdb retains in-frame clones only, with some absent. The sample yields 350,000 to 500,000 clones, 90% seen once. J gave up 6 bases and V 4 bases, and 6 bases lay outside the gene matches. The CDR3 totals 15 residues. From germline, CDR1 is SQVTM and CDR2 ANQGSEA.

This sequence was found in a person aged 18 to 65 who received the Ad26.COV2.S COVID-19 vaccine or a placebo. This material consisted of peripheral blood, taken in a trial of Ad26.COV2.S vaccine versus placebo. The chain couples TRBV29-1 to TRBJ2-1, with 13 bases identical to TRBD2. The CDR3: CSVVGLAGEVNEQFF. The CDR3 DNA sequence: TGCAGCGTTGTAGGACTAGCGGGGGAGGTCAATGAGCAGTTCTTC.